The text below deals with one T cell receptor (beta chain). In the same sample, other DNA sequences code for this CDR3. The data originate from a study of blood T cell repertoires in COVID-19. Methods used by the authors: Researchers report that nucleated cell counts were estimated from reference gene primer amplification. Sequencing used immunoSEQ multiplex PCR; TCRdb keeps in-frame clones, though not all of them. Clonal size and the V and J genes are those of that table, whereas D and trimming came from the DNA. Here the sample spans 95,000 to 120,000 clones, over 65% being singletons. From germline, CDR1 is MDHEN and CDR2 SYDVKM. The trim removed 4 bases at V and 2 bases at J, leaving 1 base unmatched. This CDR3 comprises 13 residues.

The receptor comes from a woman aged 40 to 55 with acute or convalescent COVID-19. The V and J genes are TRBV28 and TRBJ1-2; TRBD1 matches at 7 bases. The source material was peripheral blood. CDR3 coding DNA: TGTGCCAGCAGTTCGGGACAGAACTATGGCTACACCTTC. Translation: CASSSGQNYGYTF.